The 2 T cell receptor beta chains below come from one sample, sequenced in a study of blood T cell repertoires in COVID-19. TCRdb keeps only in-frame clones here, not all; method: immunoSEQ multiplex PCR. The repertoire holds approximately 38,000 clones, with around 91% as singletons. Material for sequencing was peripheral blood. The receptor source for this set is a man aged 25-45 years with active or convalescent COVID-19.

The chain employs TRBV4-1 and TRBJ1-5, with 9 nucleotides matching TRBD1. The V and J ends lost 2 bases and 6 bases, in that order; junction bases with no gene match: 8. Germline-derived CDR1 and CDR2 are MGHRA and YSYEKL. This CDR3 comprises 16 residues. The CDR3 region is CASSQTQGALLQPQHF. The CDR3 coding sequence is TGCGCCAGCAGCCAAACACAGGGGGCTTTGCTTCAGCCCCAGCATTTT.

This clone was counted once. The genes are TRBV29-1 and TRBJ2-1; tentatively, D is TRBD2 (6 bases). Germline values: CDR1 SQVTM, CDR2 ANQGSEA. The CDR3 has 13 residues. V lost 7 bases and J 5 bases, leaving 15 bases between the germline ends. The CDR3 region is CSAAGTLNNEQFF. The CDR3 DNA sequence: TGCAGCGCTGCCGGGACTCTCAACAATGAGCAGTTCTTC.